This TCR beta chain was profiled in a study of identical twins. Unique molecular identifiers were present on the cDNA, and a universal primer site came from template switching. TCRdb processed the 5' RACE reads anew with MiXCR; each CDR3 protein has one entry. The sample holds roughly 500,000 distinct CDR3 sequences; 20% to 25% are singletons and the top ten take about 0.99%. With 6 bases clipped from V and 3 bases from J, the junction kept 6 bases outside the gene matches. The CDR3 contains 14 residues. This sample was also put to use in a study of T cells expressing NK-cell markers. That source reports: For several experiments, T cell sorting was restricted to the alpha-beta TCR population by means of an anti-gamma-delta TCR antibody. It is unclear if expanded NKG2C-expressing clones target HCMV antigens.

The chain employs TRBV12-3 or TRBV12-4 and TRBJ2-7; 9 bases agree with TRBD1. This receptor was identified in a young woman in good health. Sequenced material: CD4+ T cells sorted from blood. The CDR3 here is CASRTGQGSYEQYF. The CDR3 DNA sequence: TGTGCCAGCAGAACGGGACAGGGAAGCTACGAGCAGTACTTC.